The TCR beta chain under discussion was sequenced for a study of T cells in Graves' hyperthyroidism and ophthalmopathy. General study points: Clonotypes that were expanded in thyroid above 0.001 mostly appeared in blood too. Median prediction lead before ophthalmopathy onset was 6.5 months with the model.

A lack of ophthalmopathy progression within 18 months defined stable Graves' hyperthyroidism. Hyperthyroidism had been newly diagnosed in patients aged 18 to 65, and its duration was under 2 months. The investigators amplified TCR beta CDR3 regions from RNA transcripts. When the TCR CDR3 underwent first-round RT-PCR, the HTBI primer set was used. From the multiplex PCR reads, TCRdb called clonotypes with MiXCR, one entry per CDR3 protein. The sample shows about 580,000 distinct CDR3 sequences, about 45% of them seen only once. The germline V gene encodes CDR1 KGHDR and CDR2 SFDVKD. This CDR3 region has 15 residues. The junction had 6 bases not matched to a gene; V was cut back by 3 bases and J by 8 bases. The table lists this clonotype with a count of one. As yet, its antigen is unknown.

This TCR derives from a woman aged 18-29 years with Graves' hyperthyroidism. Specimen: peripheral blood or thyroid tissue (not recorded which). The chain is built from TRBV24-1 and TRBJ1-2, with 12 bases identical to TRBD1. This chain's CDR3 is CATSDHRDRGQGYTF. In nucleotides, the CDR3 is TGTGCCACCAGTGATCATCGGGACAGGGGGCAAGGCTACACCTTC.